The table lists the clone carrying this T cell receptor beta chain with many counts. Its cognate antigen is unknown. This entry is derived from a study of T cells in Graves' hyperthyroidism and ophthalmopathy. Study in general: Peripheral blood was obtained at initial diagnosis, preceding any treatment.

Trimming left V 5 bases short and J 2 bases short, with 12 bases between. The CDR3 runs 14 residues. Germline CDR1 and CDR2: SEHNR and FQNEAQ (reference sequence). Overall study results and limits: Classification by a 13 V-J model distinguished ophthalmopathy from stable hyperthyroidism.

TCR beta CDR3 region amplification was performed from RNA transcripts. Using the HTBI primer set, a first-round RT-PCR was run on the TCR CDR3. TCRdb re-called the multiplex PCR reads through MiXCR, storing one row per CDR3 protein. The sample contains approximately 590,000 distinct CDR3 sequences, about a sixth of which appear only once. Absent ophthalmopathy progression within 18 months defined stable Graves' hyperthyroidism. Patients were aged 18 to 65, had disease duration under 2 months, and had newly diagnosed hyperthyroidism. The chain joins TRBV7-9 to TRBJ1-1; perhaps TRBD1 as D (6 bases). Sequences were obtained from blood. The clonotype was recovered from a woman aged 25 to 39 with Graves' hyperthyroidism. CDR3 residues: CASSATGYNTEAFF. The CDR3 bases are TGTGCCAGCAGCGCAACAGGGTACAACACTGAAGCTTTCTTT. Complete variable domain (other parts from reference TRBV7-9 and TRBJ1-1): DTGVSQNPRHKITKRGQNVTFRCDPISEHNRLYWYRQTLGQGPEFLTYFQNEAQLEKSRLLSDRFSAERPKGSFSTLEIQRTEQGDSAMYLCASSATGYNTEAFFGQGTRLTVV.